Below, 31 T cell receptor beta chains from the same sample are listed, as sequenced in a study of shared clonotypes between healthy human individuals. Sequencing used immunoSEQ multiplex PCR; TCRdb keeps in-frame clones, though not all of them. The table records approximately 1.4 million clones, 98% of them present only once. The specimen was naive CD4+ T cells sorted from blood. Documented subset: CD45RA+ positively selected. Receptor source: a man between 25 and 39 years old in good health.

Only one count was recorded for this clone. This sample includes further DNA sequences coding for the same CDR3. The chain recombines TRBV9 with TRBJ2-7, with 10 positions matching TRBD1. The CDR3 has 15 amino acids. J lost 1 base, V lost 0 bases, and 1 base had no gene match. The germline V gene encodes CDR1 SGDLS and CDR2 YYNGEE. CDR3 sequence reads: CASSVGQGASYEQYF. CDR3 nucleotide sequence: TGTGCCAGCAGCGTAGGACAGGGGGCATCCTACGAGCAGTACTTC.

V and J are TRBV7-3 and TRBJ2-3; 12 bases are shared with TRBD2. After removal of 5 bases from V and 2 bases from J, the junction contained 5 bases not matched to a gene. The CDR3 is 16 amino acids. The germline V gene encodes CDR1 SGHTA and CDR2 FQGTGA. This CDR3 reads CASSPGLAGLTDTQYF. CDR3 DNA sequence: TGTGCCAGCAGCCCTGGACTAGCGGGACTCACAGATACGCAGTATTTT.

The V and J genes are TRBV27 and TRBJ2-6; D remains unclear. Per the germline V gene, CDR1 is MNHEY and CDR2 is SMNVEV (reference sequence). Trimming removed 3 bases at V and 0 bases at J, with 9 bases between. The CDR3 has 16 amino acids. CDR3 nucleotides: TGTGCCAGCAGTTTTGGTTTCCACTCTGGGGCCAACGTCCTGACTTTC. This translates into CASSFGFHSGANVLTF.

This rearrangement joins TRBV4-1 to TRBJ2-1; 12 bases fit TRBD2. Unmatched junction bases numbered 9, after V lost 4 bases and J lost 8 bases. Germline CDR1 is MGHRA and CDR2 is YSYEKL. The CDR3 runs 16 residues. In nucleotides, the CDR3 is TGCGCCAGCAGCCTTCGGACTAGCGGGATCTTAGATGAGCAGTTCTTC. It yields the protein CASSLRTSGILDEQFF.

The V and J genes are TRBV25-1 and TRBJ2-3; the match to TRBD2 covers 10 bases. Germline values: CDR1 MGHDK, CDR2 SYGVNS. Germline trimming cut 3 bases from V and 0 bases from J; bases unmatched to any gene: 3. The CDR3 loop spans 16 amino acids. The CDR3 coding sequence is TGTGCCAGCAGTGAGGGACTAGCGAAAAGCACAGATACGCAGTATTTT. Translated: CASSEGLAKSTDTQYF.

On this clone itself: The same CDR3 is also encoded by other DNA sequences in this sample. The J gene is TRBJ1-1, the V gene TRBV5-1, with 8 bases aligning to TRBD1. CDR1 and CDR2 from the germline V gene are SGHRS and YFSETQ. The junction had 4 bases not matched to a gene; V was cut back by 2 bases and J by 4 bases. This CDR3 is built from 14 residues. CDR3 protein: CASSFQGAGTEAFF. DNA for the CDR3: TGCGCCAGCAGCTTCCAGGGGGCAGGCACTGAAGCTTTCTTT.

CDR3 sequence (DNA): TGTGCCAGCAGCGCCCCGGGACTAGCGGGGCCTGAGCAGTACTTC. It is translated as CASSAPGLAGPEQYF. This sequence joins TRBV5-6 and TRBJ2-7; the match to TRBD2 covers 13 bases. The CDR3 is made up of 15 amino acids. The germline V gene encodes CDR1 SGHDT and CDR2 YYEEEE. The V and J ends lost 4 bases and 7 bases, in that order; junction bases with no gene match: 8.

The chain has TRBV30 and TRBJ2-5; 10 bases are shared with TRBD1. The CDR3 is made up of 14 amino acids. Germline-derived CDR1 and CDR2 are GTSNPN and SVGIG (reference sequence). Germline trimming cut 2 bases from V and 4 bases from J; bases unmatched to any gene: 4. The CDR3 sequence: CAWSPGTGVETQYF. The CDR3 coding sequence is TGTGCCTGGAGTCCCGGGACAGGGGTAGAGACCCAGTACTTC.

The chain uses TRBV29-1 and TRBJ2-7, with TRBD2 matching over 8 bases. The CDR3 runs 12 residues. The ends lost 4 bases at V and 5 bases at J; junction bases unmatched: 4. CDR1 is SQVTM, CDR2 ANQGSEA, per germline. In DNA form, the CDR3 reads TGCAGCGTTGCCCGGGGGGGGGACGAGCAGTACTTC. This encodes CSVARGGDEQYF.

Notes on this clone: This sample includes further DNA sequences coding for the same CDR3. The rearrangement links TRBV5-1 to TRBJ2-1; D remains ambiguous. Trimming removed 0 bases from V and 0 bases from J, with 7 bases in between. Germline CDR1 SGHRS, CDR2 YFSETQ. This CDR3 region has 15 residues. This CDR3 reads CASSLEASSYNEQFF. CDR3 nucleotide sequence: TGCGCCAGCAGCTTGGAAGCTAGCTCCTACAATGAGCAGTTCTTC. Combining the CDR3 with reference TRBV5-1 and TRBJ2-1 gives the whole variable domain KAGVTQTPRYLIKTRGQQVTLSCSPISGHRSVSWYQQTPGQGLQFLFEYFSETQRNKGNFPGRFSGRQFSNSRSEMNVSTLELGDSALYLCASSLEASSYNEQFFGPGTRLTVL.

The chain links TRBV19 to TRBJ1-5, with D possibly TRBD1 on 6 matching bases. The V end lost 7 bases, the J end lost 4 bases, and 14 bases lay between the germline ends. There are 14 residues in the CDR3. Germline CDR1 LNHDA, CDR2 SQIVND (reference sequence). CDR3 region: CASTGGLGNQPQHF. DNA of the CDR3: TGTGCCAGTACGGGGGGCTTGGGGAATCAGCCCCAGCATTTT.

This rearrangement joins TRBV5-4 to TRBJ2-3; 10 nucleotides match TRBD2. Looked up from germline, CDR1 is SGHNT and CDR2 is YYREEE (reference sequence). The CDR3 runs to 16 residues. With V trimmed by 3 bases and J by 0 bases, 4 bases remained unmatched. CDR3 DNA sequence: TGTGCCAGCAGCTGGAGACTAGCGGGCAGCACAGATACGCAGTATTTT. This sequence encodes CASSWRLAGSTDTQYF.

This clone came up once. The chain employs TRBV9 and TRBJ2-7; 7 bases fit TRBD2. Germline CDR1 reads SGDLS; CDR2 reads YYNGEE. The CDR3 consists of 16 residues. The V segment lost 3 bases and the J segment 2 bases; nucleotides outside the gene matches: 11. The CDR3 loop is CASSGASGPRTYEQYF. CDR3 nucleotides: TGTGCCAGCAGCGGGGCTAGCGGCCCGAGGACCTACGAGCAGTACTTC.

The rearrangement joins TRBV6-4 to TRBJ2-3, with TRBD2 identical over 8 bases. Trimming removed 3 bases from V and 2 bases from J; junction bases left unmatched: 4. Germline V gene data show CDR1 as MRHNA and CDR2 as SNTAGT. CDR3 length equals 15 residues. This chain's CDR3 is CASSEGTSLTDTQYF. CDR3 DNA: TGTGCCAGCAGTGAGGGGACTAGTCTCACAGATACGCAGTATTTT.

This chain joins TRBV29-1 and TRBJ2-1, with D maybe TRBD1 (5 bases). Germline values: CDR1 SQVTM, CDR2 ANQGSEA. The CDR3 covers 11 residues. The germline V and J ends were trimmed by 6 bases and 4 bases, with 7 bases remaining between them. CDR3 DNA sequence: TGCAGCGTCGGACATTACAATGAGCAGTTCTTC. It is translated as CSVGHYNEQFF.

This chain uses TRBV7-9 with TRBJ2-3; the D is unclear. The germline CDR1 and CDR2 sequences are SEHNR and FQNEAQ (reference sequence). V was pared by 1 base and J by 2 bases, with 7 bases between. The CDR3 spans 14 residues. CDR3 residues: CASSLDSITDTQYF. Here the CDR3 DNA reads TGTGCCAGCAGCTTAGATAGTATCACAGATACGCAGTATTTT.

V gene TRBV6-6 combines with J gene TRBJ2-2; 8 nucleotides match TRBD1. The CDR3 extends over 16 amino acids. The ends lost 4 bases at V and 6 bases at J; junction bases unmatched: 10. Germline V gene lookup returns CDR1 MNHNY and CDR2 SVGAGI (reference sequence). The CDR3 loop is CASSSQDRESSGELFF. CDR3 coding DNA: TGTGCCAGCAGTTCTCAGGACAGGGAATCATCCGGGGAGCTGTTTTTT.

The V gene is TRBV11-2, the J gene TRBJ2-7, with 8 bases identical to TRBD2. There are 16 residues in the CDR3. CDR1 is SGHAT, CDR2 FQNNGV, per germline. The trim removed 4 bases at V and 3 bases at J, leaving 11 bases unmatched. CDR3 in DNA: TGTGCCAGCAGCTATGGGGGAGCGGGAGTCCTCTACGAGCAGTACTTC. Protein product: CASSYGGAGVLYEQYF.

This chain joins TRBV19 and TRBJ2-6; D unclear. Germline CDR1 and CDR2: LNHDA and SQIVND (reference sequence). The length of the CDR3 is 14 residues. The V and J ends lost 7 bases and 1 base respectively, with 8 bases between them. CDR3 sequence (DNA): TGTGCCAGTAAAACAGCGTCTGGGGCCAACGTCCTGACTTTC. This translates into CASKTASGANVLTF.

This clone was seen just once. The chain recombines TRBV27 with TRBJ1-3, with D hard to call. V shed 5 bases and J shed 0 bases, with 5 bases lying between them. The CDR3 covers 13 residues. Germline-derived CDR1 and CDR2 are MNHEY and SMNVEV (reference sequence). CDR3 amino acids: CASSQHSGNTIYF. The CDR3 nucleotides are TGTGCCAGCAGTCAACACTCTGGAAACACCATATATTTT.

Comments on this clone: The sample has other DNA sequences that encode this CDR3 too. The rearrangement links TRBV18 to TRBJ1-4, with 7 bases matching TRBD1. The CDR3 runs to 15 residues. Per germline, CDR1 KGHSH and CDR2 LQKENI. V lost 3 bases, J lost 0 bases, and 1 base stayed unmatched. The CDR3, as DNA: TGTGCCAGCTCACCCGGACAGGCAACTAATGAAAAACTGTTTTTT. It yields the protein CASSPGQATNEKLFF.

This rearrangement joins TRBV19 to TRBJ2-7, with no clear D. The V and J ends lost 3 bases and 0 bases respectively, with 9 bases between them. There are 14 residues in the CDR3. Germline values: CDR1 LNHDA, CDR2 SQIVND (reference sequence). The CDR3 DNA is TGTGCCAGTAGTATGTTCGACGGCTCCTACGAGCAGTACTTC. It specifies CASSMFDGSYEQYF.

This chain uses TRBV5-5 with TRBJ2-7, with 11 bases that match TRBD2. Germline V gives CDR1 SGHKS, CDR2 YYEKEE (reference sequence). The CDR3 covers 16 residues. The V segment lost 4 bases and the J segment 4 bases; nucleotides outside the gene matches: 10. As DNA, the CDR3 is TGTGCCAGCAGCGTACTGACTAGCGGGAAATGGTACGAGCAGTACTTC. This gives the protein CASSVLTSGKWYEQYF.

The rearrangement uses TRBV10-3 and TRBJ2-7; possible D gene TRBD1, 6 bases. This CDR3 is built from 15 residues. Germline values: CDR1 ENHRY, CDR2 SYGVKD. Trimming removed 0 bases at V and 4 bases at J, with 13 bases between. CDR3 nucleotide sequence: TGTGCCATCAGTGAGTCGACAGGTAGGCATTACGAGCAGTACTTC. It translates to CAISESTGRHYEQYF.

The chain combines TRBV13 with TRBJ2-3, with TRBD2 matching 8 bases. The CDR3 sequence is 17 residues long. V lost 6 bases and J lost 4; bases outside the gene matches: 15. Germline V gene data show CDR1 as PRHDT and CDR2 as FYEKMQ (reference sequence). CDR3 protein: CASSLTPGLGGPDTQYF. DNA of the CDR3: TGTGCCAGCAGTCTAACCCCGGGACTAGGAGGACCAGATACGCAGTATTTT.

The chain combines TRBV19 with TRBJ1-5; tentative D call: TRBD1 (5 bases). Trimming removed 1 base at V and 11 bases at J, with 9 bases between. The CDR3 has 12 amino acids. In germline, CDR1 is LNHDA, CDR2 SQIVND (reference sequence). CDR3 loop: CASSIGGMAQHF. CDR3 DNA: TGTGCCAGTAGTATAGGGGGGATGGCCCAGCATTTT.

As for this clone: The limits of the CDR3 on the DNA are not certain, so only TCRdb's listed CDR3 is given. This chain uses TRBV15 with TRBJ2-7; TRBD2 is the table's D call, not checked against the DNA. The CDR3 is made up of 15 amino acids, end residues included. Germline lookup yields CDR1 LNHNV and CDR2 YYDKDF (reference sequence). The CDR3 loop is CATSLRAGSSYEQYF.

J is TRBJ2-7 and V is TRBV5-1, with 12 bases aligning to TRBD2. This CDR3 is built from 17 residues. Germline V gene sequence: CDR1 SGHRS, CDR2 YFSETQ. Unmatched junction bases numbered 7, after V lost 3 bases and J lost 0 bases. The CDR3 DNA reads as TGCGCCAGCAGCTCTAAAGGACTAGCGGGGAACTCCTACGAGCAGTACTTC. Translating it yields CASSSKGLAGNSYEQYF. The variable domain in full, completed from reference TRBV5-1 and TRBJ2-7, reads KAGVTQTPRYLIKTRGQQVTLSCSPISGHRSVSWYQQTPGQGLQFLFEYFSETQRNKGNFPGRFSGRQFSNSRSEMNVSTLELGDSALYLCASSSKGLAGNSYEQYFGPGTRLTVT.

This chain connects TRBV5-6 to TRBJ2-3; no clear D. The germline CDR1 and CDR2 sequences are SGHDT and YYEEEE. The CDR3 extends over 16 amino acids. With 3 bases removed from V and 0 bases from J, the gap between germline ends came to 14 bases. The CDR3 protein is CASSSPSARSTDTQYF. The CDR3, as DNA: TGTGCCAGCAGCTCCCCTTCTGCGCGTAGCACAGATACGCAGTATTTT.

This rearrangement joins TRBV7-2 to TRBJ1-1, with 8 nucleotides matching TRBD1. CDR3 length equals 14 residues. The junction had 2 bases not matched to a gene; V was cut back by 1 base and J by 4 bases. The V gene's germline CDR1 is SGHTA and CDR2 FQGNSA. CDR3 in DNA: TGTGCCAGCAGCTTAGACAGGGGGATCACTGAAGCTTTCTTT. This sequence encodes CASSLDRGITEAFF.

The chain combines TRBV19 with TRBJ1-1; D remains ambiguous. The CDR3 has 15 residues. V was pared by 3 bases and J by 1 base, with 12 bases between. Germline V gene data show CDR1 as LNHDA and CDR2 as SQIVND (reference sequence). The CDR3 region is CASSIRPTQNTEAFF. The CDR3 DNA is TGTGCCAGTAGTATTAGACCAACGCAGAACACTGAAGCTTTCTTT.